These T cell receptor beta chains were read from a single sample in a study of human T cells and chemical hapten exposure. From the RACE reads, TCRdb called clonotypes with MiXCR, one entry per CDR3 protein. The data hold some 70,000 distinct CDR3 sequences, with about 10% observed a single time. Source: whole blood, taken in connection with sensitization to the hapten diphenylcyclopropenone (DPC). The receptors were sampled from a woman aged 45 to 65 with alopecia areata. Some clones in this sample may be carry-over from other donors' samples. CDR3s include the opening cysteine and the closing phenylalanine or tryptophan.

V,length,CDR3
TRBV20-1,14,CSAQERGRSYEQYF
TRBV7-6,16,CASSLRTYRDQETQYF
TRBV6-2/TRBV6-3,12,CASSYSTQPQHF
TRBV28,11,CASSGGNEQHF
TRBV20-1,15,CSARVPGFYNSPLHF
TRBV7-2,16,CASSPSRTSLKETQYF
TRBV28,16,CASSLGTSGRAYEQYF
TRBV12-3/TRBV12-4,15,CASSGSGRHQETQYF
TRBV5-4,16,CASSLIGTPVTGELFF
TRBV7-9,15,CASSPPLGPNTEAFF
TRBV18,16,CASSPVSYSGANVLTF
TRBV6-2/TRBV6-3,12,CASSMTLYEQYF
TRBV3-1,12,CASSQAQGEQYF
TRBV12-3/TRBV12-4,12,CASITESGTQYF
TRBV11-1,9,CASSYRDSF
TRBV5-1,14,CASREGPSNQPQHF
TRBV30,12,CAGDRGPAEQFF
TRBV12-5,15,CASGSGTLGGQPQHF
TRBV6-2/TRBV6-3,19,CASSTTGTGTVGANYGYTF
TRBV27,16,CASSLWSGTITDTQYF
TRBV18,16,CASSASVTSVTGELFF
TRBV27,14,CASNRTPGANVLTF
TRBV5-1,15,CASSSGDYIGTEAFF
TRBV27,13,CASSLLRGDGYTF
TRBV10-1,17,CASSEWDRGRGATEAFF
TRBV28,15,CASSPPDRVYTEAFF
TRBV11-2,18,CASSSHTYGTVFSNIQYF
TRBV6-1,15,CASSDQPSSSYEQYF
TRBV5-6,14,CASSSRGRNEKLFF
TRBV20-1,12,CSARDGRYGYTF
TRBV9,16,CASSVAQGASGNTIYF
TRBV19,14,CASGTGSSYNEQFF
TRBV24-1,15,CATSETGQGMDEQFF
TRBV21-1,14,CASSGSLLTDTQYF
TRBV7-6,13,CASSLSRDSEQYF
TRBV2,14,CASKGGRASYEQYF
TRBV18,13,CASSPPRERGYTF
TRBV6-2/TRBV6-3,14,CASRPNRGGTEAFF
TRBV15,19,CATSGFPPQGHEYQETQYF
TRBV20-1,14,CSARIRGNTGELFF
TRBV28,13,CASSAGPPYEQYF
TRBV5-4,15,CASSQQREVSDTQYF
TRBV7-6,12,CASSLESTEAFF
TRBV6-2/TRBV6-3,14,CASSYGGAYNEQFF
TRBV2,15,CASSEALVVRDEQFF
TRBV29-1,13,CSVGGWGQETQYF
TRBV27,13,CASSLSRIYEQYF
TRBV5-1,14,CASSFGGSIDTQYF
TRBV7-2,14,CASSPGSRTNTQYF